The T cell receptor beta chain under discussion was sequenced for a study of cytomegalovirus exposure and HLA in healthy donors. Researchers ran the PCR with 60 Vbeta and 13 Jbeta primers. TCRdb's table, derived via immunoSEQ multiplex PCR, lists solely in-frame clones and lacks some. The sample contains under 200,000 clones, 77% of which appear only once. This CDR3 region has 11 residues. CDR1 and CDR2 from the germline V gene are MNHNS and SASEGT. Trimming removed 8 bases from V and 3 bases from J, with 5 bases in between. V gene TRBV6-1 combines with J gene TRBJ1-3; no clear D. The sample consisted of PBMCs. The TCR comes from a man aged 50 or older in good health and CMV-seropositive. The CDR3 DNA reads as TGTGCCAGCCCCTTTGGAAACACCATATATTTT. It yields the protein CASPFGNTIYF.